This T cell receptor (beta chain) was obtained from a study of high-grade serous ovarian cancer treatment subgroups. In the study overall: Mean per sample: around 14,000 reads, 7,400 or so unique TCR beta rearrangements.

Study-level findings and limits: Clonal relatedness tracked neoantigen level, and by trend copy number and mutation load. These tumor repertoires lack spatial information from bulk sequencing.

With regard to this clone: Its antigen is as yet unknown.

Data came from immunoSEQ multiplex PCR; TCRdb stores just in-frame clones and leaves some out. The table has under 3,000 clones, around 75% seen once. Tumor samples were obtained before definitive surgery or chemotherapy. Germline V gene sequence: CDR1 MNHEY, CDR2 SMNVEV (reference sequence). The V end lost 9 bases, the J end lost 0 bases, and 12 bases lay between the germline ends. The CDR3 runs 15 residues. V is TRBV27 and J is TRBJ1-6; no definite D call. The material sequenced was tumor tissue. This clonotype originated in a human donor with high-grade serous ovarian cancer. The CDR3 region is CARQLSSSYNSPLHF. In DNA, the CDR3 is TGTGCCAGACAGTTATCGAGCTCCTATAATTCACCCCTCCACTTT.